The rows below give T cell receptor beta chains drawn from one sample of a study of human T cells and chemical hapten exposure. MiXCR, run by TCRdb on the RACE reads, gives a single entry per CDR3 protein. The profile shows tens of thousands of distinct CDR3 sequences, 8.5% of them singletons. Sample: whole blood, taken in connection with sensitization to the hapten diphenylcyclopropenone (DPC). All receptors come from a woman aged 50 to 65 with alopecia areata. Some clones in this sample may be carry-over from other donors' samples. The CDR3 runs from the conserved cysteine through the conserved F or W. Fields, in order: clone size, D gene, V gene, CDR3 length, J gene, CDR3 protein, CDR3 DNA. D genes are given only for firm matches. Size tells how often a clone was seen (once, few, many) or the class of an expanded clone, and some rows leave it out.

-	-	TRBV11-2	14	TRBJ2-3	CASREGGQPNTQYF	TGTGCCAGCAGAGAGGGCGGACAACCGAATACGCAGTATTTT
-	-	TRBV28	14	TRBJ1-2	CASSLLTTNYGYTF	TGTGCCAGCAGTTTATTGACTACTAACTATGGCTACACCTTC
many	-	TRBV5-1	16	TRBJ1-5	CASSLVDRGCNQPQHF	TGCGCCAGCAGCTTGGTGGACAGAGGTTGCAATCAGCCCCAGCATTTT
-	-	TRBV24-1	12	TRBJ2-1	CATSDLLNEQFF	TGTGCCACCAGTGATTTGCTGAATGAGCAGTTCTTC
-	TRBD2	TRBV5-6	17	TRBJ2-3	CASSGTSGRAFTDTQYF	TGTGCCAGCAGCGGGACTAGCGGGAGGGCCTTCACAGATACGCAGTATTTT
-	-	TRBV24-1	14	TRBJ2-3	CATSDPNRPDTQYF	TGTGCCACCAGTGATCCGAACCGGCCGGATACGCAGTATTTT
-	TRBD2	TRBV20-1	15	TRBJ2-7	CSARDGLAGTYEQYF	TGCAGTGCTAGAGATGGTCTAGCGGGGACCTACGAGCAGTACTTC
few	-	TRBV19	14	TRBJ2-5	CASSIAKGRETQYF	TGTGCCAGTAGTATAGCGAAGGGGCGAGAGACCCAGTACTTC
few	-	TRBV6-2/TRBV6-3	12	TRBJ2-1	CASSYPYLEQFF	TGTGCCAGCAGTTACCCTTATCTAGAGCAGTTCTTC
many	-	TRBV29-1	12	TRBJ1-2	CSVDTGSGGYTF	TGCAGCGTTGATACAGGTTCAGGGGGCTACACCTTC
many	-	TRBV3-1	14	TRBJ2-1	CASSQALARDEQFF	TGTGCCAGCAGCCAAGCGCTAGCGCGGGATGAGCAGTTCTTC
-	TRBD1	TRBV29-1	13	TRBJ1-2	CSVFTGTANGYTF	TGCAGCGTATTTACCGGGACAGCGAATGGCTACACCTTC
-	-	TRBV2	14	TRBJ1-1	CASSNRVTNTEAFF	TGTGCCAGCAGTAACAGGGTCACGAACACTGAAGCTTTCTTT
few	-	TRBV28	11	TRBJ2-7	CASSLRGEQYF	TGTGCCAGCAGTTTGAGAGGGGAGCAGTACTTC
few	TRBD1	TRBV29-1	13	TRBJ2-7	CSAGGTGAYEQYF	TGCAGCGCAGGGGGGACAGGGGCCTACGAGCAGTACTTC
-	-	TRBV3-1	17	TRBJ2-3	CASSHPGQEGFTDTQYF	TGTGCCAGCAGCCATCCTGGACAGGAGGGATTCACAGATACGCAGTATTTT
many	TRBD2	TRBV20-1	15	TRBJ2-1	CSAPGLAGSYNEQFF	TGCAGTGCACCCGGACTAGCGGGGTCCTACAATGAGCAGTTCTTC
-	-	TRBV7-8	11	TRBJ1-3	CASKAGNTIYF	TGTGCCAGCAAGGCCGGAAACACCATATATTTT
-	-	TRBV7-2	15	TRBJ2-1	CASSLAGHLENEQFF	TGTGCCAGCAGCTTAGCGGGACATTTGGAGAATGAGCAGTTCTTC
few	-	TRBV5-1	13	TRBJ2-3	CASKHRGTDTQYF	TGCGCCAGCAAGCATAGGGGCACAGATACGCAGTATTTT
many	TRBD1	TRBV20-1	13	TRBJ2-3	CSAQRTGTDTQYF	TGCAGTGCACAAAGGACAGGGACAGATACGCAGTATTTT
many	-	TRBV29-1	13	TRBJ1-5	CSVEFGGGQPQHF	TGCAGCGTCGAGTTCGGGGGTGGTCAGCCCCAGCATTTT